This TCR beta chain originates from a study of blood T cell repertoires in COVID-19. Study overall: Italy, Spain and the United States were the sources of the convalescent and acute COVID-19 samples. In each case, the material was cDNA or gDNA derived from T cells, B-cell-depleted T cells, or PBMCs.

Trimming cost V 5 bases and J 5 bases, with 8 bases left between them. The CDR3 covers 12 residues. From germline, CDR1 is WSHSY and CDR2 SAAADI. In the authors' methods: Reference gene primer amplification gave nucleated cell count estimates. The method was immunoSEQ multiplex PCR; TCRdb's version includes in-frame clones alone and lacks a portion of them. Clone size and the V and J calls come from that table; the DNA yielded D and trimming. The data show about 160,000 clones, more than 60% seen once. The V gene is TRBV10-2, the J gene TRBJ2-3; D not certain. The sequencing input was peripheral blood. The TCR sequence derives from a man in his sixties with acute or convalescent COVID-19. The CDR3 region is CASSPRRDTQYF. The CDR3 DNA reads as TGCGCCAGCAGTCCCCGGAGAGATACGCAGTATTTT.